The 20 T cell receptor beta chains given below trace back to one sample, sequenced in a study of T cell responses to AZD1222 COVID-19 vaccine. Produced via immunoSEQ multiplex PCR; TCRdb's table is partial and in-frame only. The sample contains some 190,000 clones, 94% of which appear only once. Here the sequenced sample was peripheral blood, taken 28 days after the second dose of the MenACWY control vaccine. The source of these receptors is an adult who received the MenACWY meningococcal vaccine as a control.

The chain carries TRBV16 and TRBJ1-1; 9 bases match TRBD1. V lost 1 base to trimming and J lost 5 bases; unmatched junction nucleotides: 5. The germline V gene encodes CDR1 KGHSY and CDR2 FQNENV. The CDR3 extends over 15 amino acids. The CDR3 bases are TGTGCCAGCAGCCAATACAAGACAGGGGGGACTGAAGCTTTCTTT. Translation gives CASSQYKTGGTEAFF.

The J gene is TRBJ2-7, the V gene TRBV20-1; D may be TRBD1 (6 bases). Per germline, CDR1 DFQATT and CDR2 SNEGSKA (reference sequence). CDR3 size: 11 residues. The V gene lost 6 bases and the J gene lost 3 bases, with 9 bases spanning the gap. CDR3 nucleotides: TGCAGTGCCCCGGACAGCTACGAGCAGTACTTC. It translates to CSAPDSYEQYF.

The chain uses TRBV28 and TRBJ2-1; TRBD2 matches at 7 bases. After removal of 9 bases from V and 1 base from J, the junction contained 6 bases not matched to a gene. From germline, CDR1 is MDHEN and CDR2 SYDVKM. The CDR3 sequence is 14 residues long. CDR3 loop: CASTERGSYNEQFF. The CDR3 region has the DNA TGTGCCAGTACCGAGCGGGGATCCTACAATGAGCAGTTCTTC.

V usage is TRBV3-1 (or the pseudogene TRBV3-2) and J usage is TRBJ2-7, with TRBD1 matching over 7 bases. Germline trimming cut 4 bases from V and 0 bases from J; bases unmatched to any gene: 3. The CDR3 has 14 residues. Germline V gene data show CDR1 as LGHDT and CDR2 as YNNKEL (reference sequence). Here the CDR3 DNA reads TGTGCCAGCAGCCGCCGGGACAGCTCCTACGAGCAGTACTTC. Translating it yields CASSRRDSSYEQYF.

The chain joins TRBV2 to TRBJ2-3; D not certain. CDR3 length: 13 amino acids. The V gene lost 4 bases and the J gene lost 4 bases, with 9 bases spanning the gap. CDR1 and CDR2 (germline): SNHLY, FYNNEI. CDR3 DNA sequence: TGTGCCAGCAGTGTATCGACCTCAGATACGCAGTATTTT. Protein: CASSVSTSDTQYF. The variable domain in full, completed from reference TRBV2 and TRBJ2-3, reads EPEVTQTPSHQVTQMGQEVILRCVPISNHLYFYWYRQILGQKVEFLVSFYNNEISEKSEIFDDQFSVERPDGSNFTLKIRSTKLEDSAMYFCASSVSTSDTQYFGPGTRLTVL.

The chain couples TRBV27 to TRBJ1-1, with 9 bases that match TRBD1. The germline V gene has CDR1 MNHEY and CDR2 SMNVEV (reference sequence). The CDR3 covers 14 residues. V was pared by 2 bases and J by 5 bases, with 3 bases of the junction left unmatched. The CDR3 DNA reads as TGTGCCAGCAGTTTAAACAGGGGGCGGACTGAAGCTTTCTTT. Translation: CASSLNRGRTEAFF.

The rearrangement joins TRBV6-5 to TRBJ2-3; D perhaps matches TRBD2 (7 bases). The length of the CDR3 is 15 residues. The germline CDR1 and CDR2 sequences are MNHEY and SVGAGI. V lost 6 bases to trimming and J lost 2 bases, with 15 bases between them. This CDR3 is CASRLAGANTDTQYF. CDR3 DNA: TGTGCCAGCAGGCTGGCGGGGGCCAACACAGATACGCAGTATTTT.

The chain links TRBV24-1 to TRBJ2-5; D ambiguous. CDR1 is KGHDR and CDR2 is SFDVKD in the germline V gene. The CDR3 is made up of 13 amino acids. V dropped 3 bases and J dropped 3 bases, with 7 bases sitting between them. This CDR3 is CATSDTNEETQYF. For the CDR3, the DNA is TGTGCCACCAGTGATACCAACGAAGAGACCCAGTACTTC.

V and J are TRBV19 and TRBJ2-7, with D perhaps given as TRBD1 or TRBD2 (5 bases each). This CDR3 comprises 14 residues. V shed 5 bases and J shed 3 bases, with 14 bases lying between them. The germline gives CDR1 LNHDA, CDR2 SQIVND (reference sequence). The DNA for the CDR3 is TGTGCCAGTAGTGCCTCCGGGACCCACTACGAGCAGTACTTC. This encodes CASSASGTHYEQYF.

This clone was detected once. V usage is TRBV3-1 (or the pseudogene TRBV3-2) and J usage is TRBJ1-5, with D unclear. Germline V CDR1 and CDR2: LGHDT, YNNKEL (reference sequence). V gave up 1 base and J gave up 4 bases, with 11 bases separating them. The CDR3 runs 15 residues. The CDR3 reads CASSQGGSSNQPQHF. The CDR3 nucleotides are TGTGCCAGCAGCCAAGGAGGGAGTTCGAATCAGCCCCAGCATTTT.

The V gene is TRBV30, the J gene TRBJ1-6; D call uncertain. The CDR3 length is 14 residues. The germline V gene has CDR1 GTSNPN and CDR2 SVGIG (reference sequence). V was cut by 2 bases and J by 3 bases, with 8 bases left in between. The CDR3 region is CAWSQDIYNSPLHF. In DNA, the CDR3 is TGTGCCTGGAGTCAAGACATCTATAATTCACCCCTCCACTTT.

This clone was recorded only once. The rearrangement links TRBV5-1 to TRBJ2-5; maybe TRBD1 (6 bases). The CDR3 sequence is 13 residues long. The ends were cut back, 5 bases at V and 5 bases at J, with 13 bases in the middle. The germline V gene has CDR1 SGHRS and CDR2 YFSETQ. This chain's CDR3 is CASRMTGRETQYF. CDR3 in DNA: TGCGCCAGCAGAATGACAGGACGCGAGACCCAGTACTTC. Combining the CDR3 with reference TRBV5-1 and TRBJ2-5 gives the whole variable domain KAGVTQTPRYLIKTRGQQVTLSCSPISGHRSVSWYQQTPGQGLQFLFEYFSETQRNKGNFPGRFSGRQFSNSRSEMNVSTLELGDSALYLCASRMTGRETQYFGPGTRLLVL.

The chain recombines TRBV6-5 with TRBJ2-6, with a possible D match to TRBD1 (6 bases). Germline V gene lookup returns CDR1 MNHEY and CDR2 SVGAGI. V lost 2 bases and J lost 2, with 7 bases in between. The CDR3 loop spans 15 amino acids. CDR3 DNA: TGTGCCAGCAGTTACGAGGGGGCTGGGGCCAACGTCCTGACTTTC. It is translated as CASSYEGAGANVLTF.

J is TRBJ2-3 and V is TRBV24-1; TRBD1 might be the D (6 bases). CDR3 length equals 17 residues. Trimming took 2 bases from V and 2 from J, leaving 16 bases between them. Germline values: CDR1 KGHDR, CDR2 SFDVKD. The CDR3 loop is CATSDSRTARATDTQYF. The DNA for the CDR3 is TGTGCCACCAGTGATTCCCGGACAGCGAGAGCCACAGATACGCAGTATTTT.

The rearrangement joins TRBV6-4 to TRBJ2-2, with a tentative D call TRBD1 (6 bases). This CDR3 region has 17 residues. V was cut by 4 bases and J by 5 bases, with 20 bases left in between. CDR1 and CDR2 (germline): MRHNA, SNTAGT. CDR3 sequence reads: CASSARTAGMGTGELFF. The CDR3 DNA sequence: TGTGCCAGCAGTGCCCGGACAGCCGGCATGGGGACCGGGGAGCTGTTTTTT.

This chain uses TRBV27 with TRBJ2-7; 7 bases are shared with TRBD1. The trim removed 6 bases at V and 1 base at J, leaving 12 bases unmatched. The CDR3 is 16 amino acids. Germline V gene lookup returns CDR1 MNHEY and CDR2 SMNVEV (reference sequence). The CDR3 DNA follows: TGTGCCAGCAGACCCCCTCCGGGACAGTCATCCTACGAGCAGTACTTC. Translated, it gives CASRPPPGQSSYEQYF.

V usage is TRBV7-6 and J usage is TRBJ2-1; the match to TRBD2 covers 9 bases. Germline V lookup: CDR1 SGHVS, CDR2 FNYEAQ. This CDR3 contains 16 residues. Losses at the gene ends were 2 bases for V and 4 bases for J; bases not matched to a gene: 6. The CDR3 is CASSLSGGLTYNEQFF. The CDR3 DNA follows: TGTGCCAGCAGCTTAAGCGGGGGGCTAACTTACAATGAGCAGTTCTTC. The whole variable domain, filled in from reference TRBV7-6 and TRBJ2-1, reads GAGVSQSPRYKVTKRGQDVALRCDPISGHVSLYWYRQALGQGPEFLTYFNYEAQQDKSGLPNDRFSAERPEGSISTLTIQRTEQRDSAMYRCASSLSGGLTYNEQFFGPGTRLTVL.

The chain links TRBV18 to TRBJ1-1, with 10 nucleotides matching TRBD1. Trimming removed 4 bases from V and 3 bases from J; junction bases left unmatched: 11. The CDR3 sequence is 17 residues long. Germline assignment: CDR1 KGHSH and CDR2 LQKENI. DNA of the CDR3: TGTGCCAGCTCACTGAACTCCCGGGACAGGGGATACACTGAAGCTTTCTTT. Translation: CASSLNSRDRGYTEAFF.

This chain joins TRBV11-2 and TRBJ1-4; TRBD1 matches at 7 bases. V was clipped by 1 base and J by 3 bases; unmatched bases: 14. This CDR3 contains 19 residues. The germline V gene encodes CDR1 SGHAT and CDR2 FQNNGV. CDR3 protein: CASSLVPDRTQVANEKLFF. The CDR3, as DNA: TGTGCCAGCAGCTTAGTCCCGGACAGGACCCAGGTGGCTAATGAAAAACTGTTTTTT.

The chain is built from TRBV7-9 and TRBJ2-4, with D possibly being TRBD2 (7 bases). Germline V lookup: CDR1 SEHNR, CDR2 FQNEAQ (reference sequence). V was trimmed by 4 bases and J by 3 bases, leaving 22 bases between them. CDR3 size: 18 residues. CDR3 residues: CASSYQVSGGRGKNIQYF. The DNA of the CDR3 is TGTGCCAGCAGCTACCAGGTGTCGGGGGGCCGTGGCAAAAACATTCAGTACTTC.